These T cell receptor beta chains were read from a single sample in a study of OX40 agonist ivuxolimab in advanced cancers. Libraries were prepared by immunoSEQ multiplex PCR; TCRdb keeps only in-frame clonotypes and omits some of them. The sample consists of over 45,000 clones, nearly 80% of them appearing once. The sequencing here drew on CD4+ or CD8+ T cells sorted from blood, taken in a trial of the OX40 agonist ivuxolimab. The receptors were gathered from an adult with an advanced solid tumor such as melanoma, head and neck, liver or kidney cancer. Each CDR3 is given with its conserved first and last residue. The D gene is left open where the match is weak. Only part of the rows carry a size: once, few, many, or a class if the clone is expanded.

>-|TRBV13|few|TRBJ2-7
CASSRLRGEQYF
TGTGCCAGCAGTCGGCTCCGGGGGGAGCAGTACTTC
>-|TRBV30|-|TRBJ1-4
CAWSRQGRFEKLFF
TGTGCCTGGTCCCGTCAGGGGAGGTTCGAAAAACTGTTTTTT
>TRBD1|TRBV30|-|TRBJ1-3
CACPRQGITSGNTIYF
TGTGCCTGTCCTCGACAGGGAATTACCTCTGGAAACACCATATATTTT
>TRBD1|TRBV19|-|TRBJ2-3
CASSIGQGDTQYF
TGTGCCAGTAGTATAGGACAGGGGGATACGCAGTATTTT
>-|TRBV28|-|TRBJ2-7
CASSLFLRGYEQYF
TGTGCCAGCAGTTTATTTTTGAGGGGCTACGAGCAGTACTTC
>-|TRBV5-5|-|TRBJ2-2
CASSFGVAGTGELFF
TGTGCCAGCAGCTTCGGCGTTGCGGGGACCGGGGAGCTGTTTTTT
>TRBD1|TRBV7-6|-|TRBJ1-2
CASSLGRQGTDGYTF
TGTGCCAGCAGCTTAGGGAGACAGGGAACGGATGGCTACACCTTC
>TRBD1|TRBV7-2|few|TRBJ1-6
CASSRTGGQGALHF
TGTGCCAGCAGCCGAACGGGCGGACAGGGAGCCCTCCACTTT
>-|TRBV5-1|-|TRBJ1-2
CASSLALEGGYTF
TGCGCCAGCAGCTTGGCCTTGGAGGGTGGCTACACCTTC
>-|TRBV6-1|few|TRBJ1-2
CASSEMAGRRQGYTF
TGTGCCAGCAGTGAAATGGCAGGGAGGCGTCAGGGCTACACCTTC
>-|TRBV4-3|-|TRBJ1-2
CASSQEFLQGLRGYTF
TGCGCCAGCAGCCAAGAATTTCTACAGGGCCTGAGGGGCTACACCTTC
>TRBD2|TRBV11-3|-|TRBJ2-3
CASSGGLAGGTDTQYF
TGTGCCAGCAGCGGCGGACTAGCGGGGGGCACAGATACGCAGTATTTT
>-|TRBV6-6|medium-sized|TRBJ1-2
CASNGGNYGYTF
TGTGCCAGCAACGGGGGGAACTATGGCTACACCTTC
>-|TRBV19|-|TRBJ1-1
CASSSPGASGEAFF
TGTGCCAGTAGTAGTCCCGGGGCGTCGGGTGAAGCTTTCTTT
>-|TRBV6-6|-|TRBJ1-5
CASCPGSGNQPQHF
TGTGCCAGCTGTCCAGGGAGTGGCAATCAGCCCCAGCATTTT
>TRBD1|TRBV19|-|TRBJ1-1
CASNSGGGWGTEAFF
TGTGCCAGTAATTCAGGGGGCGGATGGGGGACTGAAGCTTTCTTT
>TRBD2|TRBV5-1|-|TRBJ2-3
CASSPDPGTSWRTDTQYF
TGCGCCAGCAGCCCGGACCCAGGGACTAGCTGGAGGACAGATACGCAGTATTTT
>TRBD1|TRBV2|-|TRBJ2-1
CASSSDRVSYNEQFF
TGTGCCAGCAGCTCCGACAGGGTCTCCTACAATGAGCAGTTCTTC
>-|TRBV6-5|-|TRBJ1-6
CASSPSTASSPLHF
TGTGCCAGCAGTCCGTCGACGGCTTCCTCACCCCTCCACTTT
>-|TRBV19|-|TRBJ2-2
CASSMAGLRTGELFF
TGTGCCAGTAGTATGGCGGGGTTGAGGACCGGGGAGCTGTTTTTT
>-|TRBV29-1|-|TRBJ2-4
CSARTGGVNIQYF
TGCAGCGCGAGAACAGGGGGGGTAAACATTCAGTACTTC
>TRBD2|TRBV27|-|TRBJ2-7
CASSRMGGGNEQYF
TGTGCCAGCAGCCGTATGGGGGGGGGTAACGAGCAGTACTTC
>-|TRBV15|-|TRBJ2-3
CATSRDPEDTQYF
TGTGCCACCAGCAGAGATCCGGAAGATACGCAGTATTTT
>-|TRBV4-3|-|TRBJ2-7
CASSPFYRGKTNYEQYF
TGCGCCAGCAGCCCATTTTACCGGGGGAAGACGAACTACGAGCAGTACTTC
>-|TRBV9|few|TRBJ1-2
CASSVEGLYGYTF
TGTGCCAGCAGCGTAGAGGGACTCTATGGCTACACCTTC
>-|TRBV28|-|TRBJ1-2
CASSPGVGYGYTF
TGTGCCAGCAGTCCGGGGGTCGGCTATGGCTACACCTTC
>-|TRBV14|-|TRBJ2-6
CASSQALIAYSGANVLTF
TGTGCCAGCAGCCAAGCCCTAATTGCCTACTCTGGGGCCAACGTCCTGACTTTC
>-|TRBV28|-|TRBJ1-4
CASRDLTAPGKLFF
TGTGCCAGCAGAGACCTTACGGCACCCGGAAAACTGTTTTTT
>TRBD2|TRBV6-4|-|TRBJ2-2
CASSGLAGGLTGELFF
TGTGCCAGCAGTGGACTAGCGGGGGGCCTCACCGGGGAGCTGTTTTTT
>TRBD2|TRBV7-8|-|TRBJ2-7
CASSSGLAGYEQYF
TGTGCCAGCAGCTCGGGACTAGCGGGCTACGAGCAGTACTTC
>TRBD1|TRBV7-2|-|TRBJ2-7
CASSLERGRSYEQYF
TGTGCCAGCAGCTTAGAAAGGGGGCGTTCGTACGAGCAGTACTTC
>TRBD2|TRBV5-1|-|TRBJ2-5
CASSLRVAGVQETQYF
TGCGCCAGCAGCTTGAGGGTAGCGGGGGTGCAAGAGACCCAGTACTTC
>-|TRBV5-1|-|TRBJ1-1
CASSPTPGNTEAFF
TGCGCCAGCAGCCCCACTCCGGGGAACACTGAAGCTTTCTTT
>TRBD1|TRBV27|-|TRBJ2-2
CASSLRLFGTGGNTGELFF
TGTGCCAGCAGTTTAAGGCTCTTCGGGACAGGGGGGAACACCGGGGAGCTGTTTTTT
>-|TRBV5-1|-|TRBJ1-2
CASSGVGGDYGYTF
TGCGCCAGCAGCGGAGTCGGGGGTGACTATGGCTACACCTTC
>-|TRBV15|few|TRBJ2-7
CATSRERAGSLEEQYF
TGTGCCACCAGCAGAGAACGTGCAGGCTCTCTAGAGGAGCAGTACTTC
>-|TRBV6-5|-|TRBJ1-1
CASKRGGTEAFF
TGTGCCAGCAAGAGAGGGGGCACTGAAGCTTTCTTT
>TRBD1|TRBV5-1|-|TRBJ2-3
CASSLQGAASTDTQYF
TGCGCCAGCAGCCTACAGGGGGCCGCAAGCACAGATACGCAGTATTTT
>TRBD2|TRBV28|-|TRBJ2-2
CASSLRPLAGGNTGELFF
TGTGCCAGCAGTCTCCGACCATTAGCGGGAGGGAACACCGGGGAGCTGTTTTTT
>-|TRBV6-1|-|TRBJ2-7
CASSSGLGNYEQYF
TGTGCCAGCAGTTCAGGGTTAGGGAACTACGAGCAGTACTTC
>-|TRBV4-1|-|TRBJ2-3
CASSQDGPSTDTQYF
TGCGCCAGCAGCCAAGATGGGCCTAGCACAGATACGCAGTATTTT
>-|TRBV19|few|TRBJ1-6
CASSKQQDNSPLHF
TGTGCCAGTAGTAAGCAACAGGATAATTCACCCCTCCACTTT
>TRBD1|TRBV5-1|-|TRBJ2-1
CASSFDRASSYNEQFF
TGCGCCAGCAGCTTCGACAGGGCGAGCTCCTACAATGAGCAGTTCTTC
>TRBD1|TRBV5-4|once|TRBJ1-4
CASSLGQGEKLFF
TGTGCCAGCAGCTTGGGACAGGGGGAAAAACTGTTTTTT
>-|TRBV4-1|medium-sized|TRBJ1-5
CASSPLPGWGYSNQPQHF
TGCGCCAGCAGCCCCCTTCCCGGTTGGGGGTATAGCAATCAGCCCCAGCATTTT
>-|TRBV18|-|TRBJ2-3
CASSPLEGTDTQYF
TGTGCCAGCTCACCTCTAGAGGGCACAGATACGCAGTATTTT
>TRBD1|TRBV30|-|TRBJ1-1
CAWTRDSNTEAFF
TGTGCCTGGACCCGGGACAGTAACACTGAAGCTTTCTTT
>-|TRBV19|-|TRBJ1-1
CASSIATPNTEAFF
TGTGCCAGTAGTATAGCGACCCCCAACACTGAAGCTTTCTTT
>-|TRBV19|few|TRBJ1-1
CASSHYDGRGTEAFF
TGTGCCAGTAGCCACTACGACGGACGGGGCACTGAAGCTTTCTTT
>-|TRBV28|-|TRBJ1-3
CASISPSGWGNTIYF
TGTGCCAGCATAAGTCCCTCAGGGTGGGGAAACACCATATATTTT
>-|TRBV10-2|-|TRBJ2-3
CASGGEGTDTQYF
TGCGCCAGCGGGGGAGAGGGCACAGATACGCAGTATTTT
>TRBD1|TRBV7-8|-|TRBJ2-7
CASSPRTGGGEQYF
TGTGCCAGCAGCCCACGGACAGGGGGCGGCGAGCAGTACTTC
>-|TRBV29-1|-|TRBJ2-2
CSVRPTSSGELFF
TGCAGCGTTCGGCCGACGTCCTCCGGGGAGCTGTTTTTT
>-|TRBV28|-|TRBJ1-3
CASSSHSSGNTIYF
TGTGCCAGCAGTTCCCATTCTTCTGGAAACACCATATATTTT
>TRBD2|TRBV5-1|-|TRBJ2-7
CASSLQLAGVSYEQYF
TGCGCCAGCAGCTTGCAACTAGCGGGTGTTTCCTACGAGCAGTACTTC
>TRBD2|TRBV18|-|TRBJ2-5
CASSPVGTSRETQYF
TGTGCCAGCTCACCAGTCGGGACTAGCCGGGAGACCCAGTACTTC
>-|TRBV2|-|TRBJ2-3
CASRGTPGGWDTQYF
TGTGCCAGCAGGGGGACACCCGGTGGGTGGGATACGCAGTATTTT
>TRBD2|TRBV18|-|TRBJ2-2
CASSPGTSGGLRKTGELFF
TGTGCCAGCTCACCGGGGACTAGCGGGGGGTTGAGAAAAACCGGGGAGCTGTTTTTT
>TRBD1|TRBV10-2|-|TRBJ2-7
CASGPGTGTEQYF
TGCGCCAGCGGTCCGGGGACAGGGACCGAGCAGTACTTC